Presented here are 9 T cell receptor beta chains from one specimen sequenced in a study of blood T cell repertoires in COVID-19. Produced via immunoSEQ multiplex PCR; TCRdb's table is partial and in-frame only. The sample records 66,000 or so clones, around three quarters being singletons. Material: peripheral blood. Every receptor here comes from a human donor in a cohort sampled during active COVID-19.

This clone was detected many times. The chain has TRBV5-4 and TRBJ1-2, with 10 bases that match TRBD1. Germline values: CDR1 SGHNT, CDR2 YYREEE (reference sequence). This CDR3 is built from 14 residues. The V and J ends lost 3 bases and 7 bases, in that order; junction bases with no gene match: 6. The CDR3 protein is CASSSGTGAGGYTF. The CDR3 region has the DNA TGTGCCAGCAGCTCCGGGACAGGGGCTGGTGGCTACACCTTC.

As DNA, the CDR3 is TGTGCCAGCAGCGCCGGGACAGGGACAATCGATAATCAGCCCCAGCATTTT. Translated: CASSAGTGTIDNQPQHF. This chain links TRBV9 with TRBJ1-5; 9 positions agree with TRBD1. The length of the CDR3 is 17 residues. Looked up from germline, CDR1 is SGDLS and CDR2 is YYNGEE. V was clipped by 3 bases and J by 4 bases; unmatched bases: 11.

This rearrangement joins TRBV15 to TRBJ2-1, with 12 bases identical to TRBD2. The CDR3 covers 16 residues. Germline V lookup: CDR1 LNHNV, CDR2 YYDKDF (reference sequence). V was clipped by 2 bases and J by 7 bases; unmatched bases: 6. For the CDR3, the DNA is TGTGCCACCAGCAGACCTAGGACTAGCGGGATAAATGAGCAGTTCTTC. It encodes CATSRPRTSGINEQFF.

The chain employs TRBV27 and TRBJ1-5, with 8 bases matching TRBD1. Per germline, CDR1 MNHEY and CDR2 SMNVEV (reference sequence). The CDR3 spans 13 residues. V lost 5 bases to trimming and J lost 11 bases; unmatched junction nucleotides: 8. This CDR3 reads CASSGYRGEAQHF. The CDR3 DNA is TGTGCCAGCAGTGGTTACAGGGGGGAGGCCCAGCATTTT.

This clone was seen more than once but under ten times. This chain joins TRBV5-6 and TRBJ2-3; 7 nucleotides agree with TRBD1. The V gene end was trimmed by 1 base and the J gene end by 1 base; junction bases not matched to a gene: 6. The CDR3 sequence is 16 residues long. Germline V gene lookup returns CDR1 SGHDT and CDR2 YYEEEE. The CDR3 coding sequence is TGTGCCAGCAGCTTGTCTTGGCAGGGGGGCACAGATACGCAGTATTTT. Its translation is CASSLSWQGGTDTQYF.

The genes are TRBV24-1 and TRBJ2-3, with 13 positions matching TRBD2. Germline lookup yields CDR1 KGHDR and CDR2 SFDVKD. The junction had 2 bases not matched to a gene; V was cut back by 7 bases and J by 2 bases. The CDR3 has 15 amino acids. CDR3 protein: CATSTSGRATDTQYF. In DNA, the CDR3 is TGTGCCACCAGCACTAGCGGGAGGGCCACAGATACGCAGTATTTT.

The chain uses TRBV30 and TRBJ1-1, with no clear D. The CDR3 loop spans 11 amino acids. CDR1 and CDR2 from the germline V gene are GTSNPN and SVGIG (reference sequence). V was shortened by 6 bases and J by 7 bases, with 12 bases between the two germline ends. The CDR3 DNA reads as TGTGCCTGCTCAAACCGGGTTGAAGCTTTCTTT. Translated, it gives CACSNRVEAFF.

The chain couples TRBV28 to TRBJ2-3; the match to TRBD2 covers 14 bases. V was clipped by 7 bases and J by 6 bases; unmatched bases: 12. Germline values: CDR1 MDHEN, CDR2 SYDVKM. The CDR3 totals 17 residues. The CDR3, as DNA: TGTGCCAGCACCTTGGGGGGGACTAGCGGGAGTTTTGATACGCAGTATTTT. It specifies CASTLGGTSGSFDTQYF.

This clone was counted only a few times. The V call is TRBV28, the J call TRBJ2-3, with 7 bases aligning to TRBD2. Germline V lookup: CDR1 MDHEN, CDR2 SYDVKM. The CDR3 extends over 15 amino acids. V trimming: 3 bases; J trimming: 4 bases; junction bases outside the gene matches: 7. The chain's CDR3 is CASSFAGVRADTQYF. DNA for the CDR3: TGTGCCAGCAGTTTTGCGGGAGTAAGGGCAGATACGCAGTATTTT.